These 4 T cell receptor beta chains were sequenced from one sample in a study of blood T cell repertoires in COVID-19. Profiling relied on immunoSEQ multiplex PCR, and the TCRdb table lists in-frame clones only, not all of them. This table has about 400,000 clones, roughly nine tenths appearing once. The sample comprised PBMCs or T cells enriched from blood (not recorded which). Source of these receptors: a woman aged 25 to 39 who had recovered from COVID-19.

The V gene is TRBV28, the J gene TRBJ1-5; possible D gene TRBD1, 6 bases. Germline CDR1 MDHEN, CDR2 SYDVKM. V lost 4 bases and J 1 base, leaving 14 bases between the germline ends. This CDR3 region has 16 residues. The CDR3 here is CASSSHEGDSNQPQHF. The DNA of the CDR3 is TGTGCCAGCAGTTCCCACGAGGGGGACAGCAATCAGCCCCAGCATTTT.

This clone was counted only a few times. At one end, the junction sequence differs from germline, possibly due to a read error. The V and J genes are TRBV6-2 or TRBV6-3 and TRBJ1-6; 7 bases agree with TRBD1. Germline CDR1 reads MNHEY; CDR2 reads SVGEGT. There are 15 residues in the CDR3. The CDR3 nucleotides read TGTGCCAGCAATTACAGGGGTCGCCTTAATTCACCCCTCCACTTT. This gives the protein CASNYRGRLNSPLHF.

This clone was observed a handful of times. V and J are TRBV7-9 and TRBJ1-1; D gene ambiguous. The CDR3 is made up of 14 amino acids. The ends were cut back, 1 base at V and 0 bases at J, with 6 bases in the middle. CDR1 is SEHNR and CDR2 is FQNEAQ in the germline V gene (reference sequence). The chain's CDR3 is CASSLDLLNTEAFF. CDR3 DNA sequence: TGTGCCAGCAGCTTAGATCTATTGAACACTGAAGCTTTCTTT.

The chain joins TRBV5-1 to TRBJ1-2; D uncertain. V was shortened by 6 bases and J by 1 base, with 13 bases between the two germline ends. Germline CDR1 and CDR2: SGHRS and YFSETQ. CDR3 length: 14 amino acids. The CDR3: CASKFVRSNYGYTF. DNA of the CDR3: TGCGCCAGCAAATTCGTTAGAAGTAACTATGGCTACACCTTC. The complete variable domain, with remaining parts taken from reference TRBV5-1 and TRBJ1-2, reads KAGVTQTPRYLIKTRGQQVTLSCSPISGHRSVSWYQQTPGQGLQFLFEYFSETQRNKGNFPGRFSGRQFSNSRSEMNVSTLELGDSALYLCASKFVRSNYGYTFGSGTRLTVV.